A selection of T cell receptor beta chains follows, all from one sample in a study of T cells expressing NK-cell markers. TCRdb reprocessed the 5' RACE reads, keeping one entry per CDR3 protein, no DNA. The table lists some 440,000 distinct CDR3 sequences. The sequenced material came from blood T cells: a sorted CD56 or NKG2C T cell subset, CD4+ or CD8+ T cells, or bulk PBMC T cells (not recorded which). These receptors were collected from a woman aged 45-65 years in good health. CDR3s include the opening cysteine and the closing phenylalanine or tryptophan.

V	J	CDR3
TRBV12-3/TRBV12-4	TRBJ2-5	CASSLRRRKETQYF
TRBV3-1	TRBJ2-5	CASSYGLAGQETQYF
TRBV5-1	TRBJ2-7	CASSWRTSGSGGSYEQYF
TRBV5-4	TRBJ1-1	CASSSPNTEAFF
TRBV9	TRBJ2-4	CASSVGDRLGKNIQYF
TRBV5-1	TRBJ1-2	CASSFDRLDGYTF
TRBV12-3/TRBV12-4	TRBJ2-3	CASSSGLAGESTDTQYF
TRBV11-3	TRBJ2-3	CASSLDRGGRAGADTQYF
TRBV12-3/TRBV12-4	TRBJ2-2	CASMGETGELFF
TRBV20-1	TRBJ2-1	CSARVRPHNEQFF
TRBV15	TRBJ1-3	CATSRGQIYSGNTIYF
TRBV20-1	TRBJ2-5	CSAPLGRRETQYF
TRBV7-8	TRBJ2-1	CASSLAQGRNEQFF
TRBV12-3/TRBV12-4	TRBJ1-5	CASRRQGFNQPQHF
TRBV12-3/TRBV12-4	TRBJ1-5	CASSPFRTVSNQPQHF
TRBV12-3/TRBV12-4	TRBJ2-1	CASSFPKVDNEQFF
TRBV20-1	TRBJ2-1	CSARRPSGRGNEQFF
TRBV5-1	TRBJ2-2	CASSRDPGGTGELFF
TRBV11-2	TRBJ2-2	CASSWGLAGGSAGELFF
TRBV11-2	TRBJ1-1	CASSLVSPNTEAFF
TRBV11-2	TRBJ1-1	CASSLTGGEAFF
TRBV12-3/TRBV12-4	TRBJ1-3	CASRNRGGNTIYF
TRBV12-3/TRBV12-4	TRBJ2-7	CASSRDREEQYF
TRBV24-1	TRBJ2-2	CAARGENTGELFF
TRBV6-1	TRBJ2-1	CASSEALGRANEQFF
TRBV11-2	TRBJ2-3	CASSPFRGTGGMSDTQYF
TRBV2	TRBJ2-2	CASSVNRLRTVGGELFF
TRBV7-9	TRBJ2-3	CASSIATASTDTQYF
TRBV3-1	TRBJ2-3	CASSQDKAQYF
TRBV18	TRBJ1-4	CASSPNPSANEKLFF
TRBV4-1	TRBJ1-5	CASSQDGGGREPQHF
TRBV7-6	TRBJ2-7	CASSLGPGGYEQYF
TRBV5-1	TRBJ2-4	CASTLDRVGRNIQYF
TRBV5-6	TRBJ1-1	CASSRGLPNTEAFF
TRBV7-7	TRBJ2-5	CASSAGLTGAETQYF
TRBV11-2	TRBJ2-5	CASSKEQGRETQYF
TRBV6-2/TRBV6-3	TRBJ2-3	CAIRSNLGTDTQYF
TRBV6-5	TRBJ1-5	CASKGGGSQPQHF
TRBV7-2	TRBJ2-1	CASSLKPGGEQFF
TRBV3-1	TRBJ2-2	CASSQDRIGELFF
TRBV11-2	TRBJ2-2	CASSLIQVDTGELFF
TRBV12-3/TRBV12-4	TRBJ2-2	CASTLGGTGELFF
TRBV5-1	TRBJ2-7	CASSLSIAGLSYEQYF
TRBV4-2	TRBJ1-2	CASSQDGQGGYTF
TRBV2	TRBJ2-1	CASRARSWGSYNEQFF
TRBV5-1	TRBJ2-1	CASSQTGVDNEQFF
TRBV7-6	TRBJ2-1	CASSTRDGTNEQFF
TRBV21-1	TRBJ1-2	CASSRPLLANYGYTF
TRBV5-1	TRBJ2-1	CASSVQGLANEQFF
TRBV20-1	TRBJ1-1	CSARVGGRSTEAFF
TRBV5-1	TRBJ1-6	CASSLSGQGGSPLHF
TRBV20-1	TRBJ2-1	CSVEGAGPVNEQFF
TRBV5-1	TRBJ2-7	CASSLGLGDSSGEQYF
TRBV3-1	TRBJ2-1	CASSQVSRAGGPNLHNEQFF
TRBV5-1	TRBJ2-3	CASSFSGTSGRDTQYF
TRBV20-1	TRBJ2-7	CSASDWTDSYEQYF
TRBV19	TRBJ1-1	CASRPLLGENTEAFF